Listed here are 7 T cell receptor beta chains from one sample, sequenced in a study of blood T cell repertoires in COVID-19. Using immunoSEQ multiplex PCR, the repertoire was profiled, and TCRdb retains in-frame clones only, with some absent. This table has 450,000 or so clones, roughly 89% appearing once. Sequencing was performed on peripheral blood. The receptors derive from a man younger than 35 with COVID-19, enrolled during active disease.

This rearrangement joins TRBV29-1 to TRBJ1-2; D may be TRBD1 (5 bases). CDR3 length: 13 residues. Germline CDR1 is SQVTM and CDR2 is ANQGSEA. With 6 bases removed from V and 7 bases from J, the gap between germline ends came to 18 bases. CDR3 nucleotide sequence: TGCAGCGTCCCCGGGCAGGGCGCAGTTGGCTACACCTTC. It translates to CSVPGQGAVGYTF.

This clone occurred a few times. The genes are TRBV7-9 and TRBJ1-6; D call uncertain. V was clipped by 7 bases and J by 13 bases, with 14 bases between them. CDR1 and CDR2 from the germline V gene are SEHNR and FQNEAQ (reference sequence). There are 12 residues in the CDR3. The CDR3 spells CASTSFGNPLHF. Written as DNA, the CDR3 is TGTGCCAGCACCTCGTTCGGGAATCCCCTCCACTTT.

The CDR3 DNA follows: TGTGCCACCAGCAGCCTAGGGACTAGCGTCTACAATGAGCAGTTCTTC. Protein: CATSSLGTSVYNEQFF. V and J are TRBV15 and TRBJ2-1; 10 bases are a match to TRBD2. The V and J ends lost 3 bases and 3 bases, in that order; junction bases with no gene match: 5. There are 16 residues in the CDR3. Per the germline V gene, CDR1 is LNHNV and CDR2 is YYDKDF (reference sequence).

This chain links TRBV11-3 with TRBJ2-7; possibly TRBD1 for D (5 bases). Deletions cut 1 base from V and 3 bases from J, with 25 bases between. The CDR3 length is 19 residues. The germline V gene has CDR1 SGHNT and CDR2 YENEEA. The DNA of the CDR3 is TGTGCCAGCAGCTTAGCTCTTCATTCCCCTCGTTCAGGGATCTACGAGCAGTACTTC. This sequence encodes CASSLALHSPRSGIYEQYF.

This chain connects TRBV27 to TRBJ2-1, with TRBD1 matching over 7 bases. V lost 3 bases and J lost 9; bases outside the gene matches: 5. The CDR3 covers 13 residues. Germline V CDR1 and CDR2: MNHEY, SMNVEV (reference sequence). This CDR3 is CASSLNRGFEQFF. The CDR3, as DNA: TGTGCCAGCAGTTTGAACAGGGGCTTTGAGCAGTTCTTC.

The CDR3 spells CASSLGTAPYEQYF. CDR3 in DNA: TGTGCCAGCAGCTTAGGGACAGCACCCTACGAGCAGTACTTC. The chain couples TRBV7-9 to TRBJ2-7, with a possible D match to TRBD1 (6 bases). The V end was cut by 1 base, the J end by 2 bases, with 9 bases between. The CDR3 is 14 amino acids. Germline V gives CDR1 SEHNR, CDR2 FQNEAQ (reference sequence).

V is TRBV11-2 and J is TRBJ2-1; 11 nucleotides align to TRBD1. J gave up 8 bases and V 2 bases, and 8 bases lay outside the gene matches. CDR1 is SGHAT and CDR2 is FQNNGV in the germline V gene. The CDR3 extends over 16 amino acids. The CDR3 here is CASSLSGTGGFYEQFF. The CDR3, as DNA: TGTGCCAGCAGCTTATCCGGGACAGGGGGATTCTATGAGCAGTTCTTC.